Given below is one T cell receptor (beta chain) in context. Its specificity is not known. Some second doses came at about 4 weeks and others at about 12 weeks; these were pooled. This record comes from a study of T cell responses to AZD1222 COVID-19 vaccine. General observations from the study: In all cases, repertoires were sampled only after the peak T cell response.

Trimming at V came to 4 bases and at J to 2 bases, leaving 7 bases not matched to a gene. The CDR3 runs to 16 residues. The germline gives CDR1 SGDLS, CDR2 YYNGEE. Only in-frame clones appear in the TCRdb table, and some are missing; sequencing was by immunoSEQ multiplex PCR. The data show approximately 80,000 clones, 80% to 90% seen once. The genes are TRBV9 and TRBJ2-7; 12 positions match TRBD2. This sequence was found in an adult who received the AZD1222 COVID-19 vaccine. Specimen: peripheral blood, collected 28 days after the second AZD1222 dose. CDR3 sequence reads: CASSPMASGGAYEQYF. In DNA form, the CDR3 reads TGTGCCAGCAGCCCTATGGCTAGCGGGGGGGCCTACGAGCAGTACTTC.